This paragraph covers one T cell receptor beta chain sequence. The antigen is undetermined. The sequence runs out 3 residues before the end of the CDR3; the remainder is reconstructed from the germline J gene. The record originates from a study of T cells in women clearing cervical HPV infection. Study context: Controls were women whose single incident HPV16 infection cleared within 12 months without precancer or cancer. Notes on the study in general: Unknown T-cell numbers per sample may underlie the richness differences. CIN3+ cases had significantly higher TCR richness than controls; evenness did not differ.

V was clipped by 6 bases and J by 6 bases; unmatched bases: 11. The CDR3 is made up of 14 amino acids. Germline assignment: CDR1 SNHLY and CDR2 FYNNEI. Average input was about 1,200 ng genomic DNA for immunoSEQ TCR beta CDR3 amplification. The protocol was immunoSEQ multiplex PCR, while the TCRdb copy is restricted to in-frame clones and leaves out a portion. Here the sample table reports tens of thousands of clones. The clonotype was recovered from a woman between 18 and 75 years old with a cervical HPV16 infection that either progressed to CIN3+ or cleared (not recorded which). Sequencing was done on a sample of blood buffy coat. The J gene is TRBJ2-7, the V gene TRBV2; 7 positions agree with TRBD1. The CDR3 reads CASSHGGQAGEQYF. CDR3 DNA, as far as it was read: TGTGCCAGCAGCCACGGAGGACAGGCAGGCGAG.